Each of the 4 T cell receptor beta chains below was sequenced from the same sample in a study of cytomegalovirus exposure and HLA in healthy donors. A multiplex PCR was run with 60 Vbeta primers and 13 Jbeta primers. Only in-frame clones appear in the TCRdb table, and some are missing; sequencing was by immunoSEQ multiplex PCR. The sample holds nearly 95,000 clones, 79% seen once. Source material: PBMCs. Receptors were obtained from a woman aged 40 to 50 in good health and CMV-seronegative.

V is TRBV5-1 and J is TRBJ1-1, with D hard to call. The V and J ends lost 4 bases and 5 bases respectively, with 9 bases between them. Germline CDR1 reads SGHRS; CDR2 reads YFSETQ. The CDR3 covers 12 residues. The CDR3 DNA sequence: TGCGCCAGCAGCCAGGCTGGGACTGAAGCTTTCTTT. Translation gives CASSQAGTEAFF.

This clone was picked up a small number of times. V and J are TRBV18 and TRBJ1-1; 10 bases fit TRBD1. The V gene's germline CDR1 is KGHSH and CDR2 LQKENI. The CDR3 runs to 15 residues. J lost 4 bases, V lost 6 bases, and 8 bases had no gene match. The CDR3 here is CASSLRTGGATEAFF. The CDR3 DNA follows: TGTGCCAGCTCTCTCCGGACAGGGGGGGCCACTGAAGCTTTCTTT. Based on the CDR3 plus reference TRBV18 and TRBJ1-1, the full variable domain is NAGVMQNPRHLVRRRGQEARLRCSPMKGHSHVYWYRQLPEEGLKFMVYLQKENIIDESGMPKERFSAEFPKEGPSILRIQQVVRGDSAAYFCASSLRTGGATEAFFGQGTRLTVV.

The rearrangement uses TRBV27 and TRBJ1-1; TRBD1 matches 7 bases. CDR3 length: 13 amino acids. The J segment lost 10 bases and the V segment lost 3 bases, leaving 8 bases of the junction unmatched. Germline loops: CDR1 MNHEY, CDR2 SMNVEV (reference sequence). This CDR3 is CASSFQGGRGAFF. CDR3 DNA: TGTGCCAGCAGTTTCCAGGGGGGCAGGGGAGCTTTCTTT.

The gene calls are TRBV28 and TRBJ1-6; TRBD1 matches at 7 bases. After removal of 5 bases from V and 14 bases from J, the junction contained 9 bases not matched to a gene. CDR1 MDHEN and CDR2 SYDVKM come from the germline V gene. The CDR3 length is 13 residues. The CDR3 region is CASSPPSTGTLHF. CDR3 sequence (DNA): TGTGCCAGCAGTCCCCCCTCGACAGGGACCCTCCACTTT.